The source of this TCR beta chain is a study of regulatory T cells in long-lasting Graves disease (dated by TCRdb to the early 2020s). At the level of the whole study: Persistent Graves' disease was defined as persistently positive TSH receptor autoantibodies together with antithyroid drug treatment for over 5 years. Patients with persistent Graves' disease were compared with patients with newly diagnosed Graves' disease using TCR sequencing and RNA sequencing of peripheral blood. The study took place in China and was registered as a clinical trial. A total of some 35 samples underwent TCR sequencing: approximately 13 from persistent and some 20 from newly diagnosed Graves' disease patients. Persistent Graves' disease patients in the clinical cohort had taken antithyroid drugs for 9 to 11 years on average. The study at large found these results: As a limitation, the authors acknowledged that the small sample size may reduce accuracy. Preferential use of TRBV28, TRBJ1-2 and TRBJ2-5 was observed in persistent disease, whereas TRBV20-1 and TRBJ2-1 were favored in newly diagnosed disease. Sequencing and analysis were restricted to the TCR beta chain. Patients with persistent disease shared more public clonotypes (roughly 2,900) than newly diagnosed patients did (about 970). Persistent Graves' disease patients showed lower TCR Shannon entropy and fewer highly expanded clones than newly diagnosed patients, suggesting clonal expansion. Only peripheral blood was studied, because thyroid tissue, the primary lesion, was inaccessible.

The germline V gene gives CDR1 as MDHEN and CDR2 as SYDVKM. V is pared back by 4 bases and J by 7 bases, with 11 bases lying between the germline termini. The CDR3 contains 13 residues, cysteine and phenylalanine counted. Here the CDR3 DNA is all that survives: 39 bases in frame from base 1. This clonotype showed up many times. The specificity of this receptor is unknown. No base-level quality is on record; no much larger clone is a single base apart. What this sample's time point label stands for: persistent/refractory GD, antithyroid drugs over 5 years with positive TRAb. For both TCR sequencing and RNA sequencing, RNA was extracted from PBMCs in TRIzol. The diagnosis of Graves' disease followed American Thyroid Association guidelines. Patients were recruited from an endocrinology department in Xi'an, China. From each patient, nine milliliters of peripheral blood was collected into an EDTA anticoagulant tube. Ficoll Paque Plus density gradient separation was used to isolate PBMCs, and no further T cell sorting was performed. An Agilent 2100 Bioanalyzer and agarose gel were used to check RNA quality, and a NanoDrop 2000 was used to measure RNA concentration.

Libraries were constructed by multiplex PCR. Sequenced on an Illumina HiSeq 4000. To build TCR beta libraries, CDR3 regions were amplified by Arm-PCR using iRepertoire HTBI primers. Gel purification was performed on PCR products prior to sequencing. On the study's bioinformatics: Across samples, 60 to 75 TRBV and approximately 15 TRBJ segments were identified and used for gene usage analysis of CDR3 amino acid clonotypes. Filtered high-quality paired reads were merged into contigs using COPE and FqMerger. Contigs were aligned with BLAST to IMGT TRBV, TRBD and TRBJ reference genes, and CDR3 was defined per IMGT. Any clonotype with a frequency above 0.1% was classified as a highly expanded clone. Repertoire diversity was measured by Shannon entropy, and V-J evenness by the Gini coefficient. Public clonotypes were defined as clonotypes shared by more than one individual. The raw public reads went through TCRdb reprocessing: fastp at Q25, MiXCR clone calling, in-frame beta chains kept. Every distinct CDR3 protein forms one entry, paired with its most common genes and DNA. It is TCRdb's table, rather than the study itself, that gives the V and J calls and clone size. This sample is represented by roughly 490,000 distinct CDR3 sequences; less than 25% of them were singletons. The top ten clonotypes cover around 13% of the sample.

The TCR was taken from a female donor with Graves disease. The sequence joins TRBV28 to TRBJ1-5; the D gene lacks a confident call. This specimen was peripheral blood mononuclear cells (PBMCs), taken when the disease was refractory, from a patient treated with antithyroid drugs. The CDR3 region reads CASSYGVQQPQHF. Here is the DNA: TGTGCCAGCAGTTATGGGGTCCAGCAGCCCCAGCATTTT.